This is a list of T cell receptor beta chains from one sample in a study of T-cell reconstitution after alpha-beta-depleted transplantation in children. TCRdb redid the calling of the PCR reads with MiXCR, one entry per CDR3 protein. The sample lists 500,000 to 650,000 distinct CDR3 sequences, approximately 10% occurring once. Sequences were derived from PBMCs, mostly from graft donor cells, sampled 180 days after TCRalphabeta/CD19-depleted stem cell transplant. Every receptor here comes from a female patient between 2 and 15 years old who had a stem cell transplant for aplastic anemia, so the T cells may come from the graft donor. CDR3s include the opening cysteine and the closing phenylalanine or tryptophan. Fields, in order: D gene, clone size, J gene, V gene, CDR3 DNA, CDR3 protein. A D gene is named only where the DNA matches it firmly. A row's size may be missing; if present it is once, few, many or a size class.

-	-	TRBJ2-3	TRBV18	TGTGCCAGCTCCCCACTCGTAGTCCCGGATACGCAGTATTTT	CASSPLVVPDTQYF
-	many	TRBJ1-2	TRBV5-1	TGCGCCAGCAGCTTGGGGGCAGTTAGCTATGGCTACACCTTC	CASSLGAVSYGYTF
TRBD1	-	TRBJ2-3	TRBV25-1	TGTGCCAGCAGTGTTCGACAGGGGTTAGATACGCAGTATTTT	CASSVRQGLDTQYF
TRBD1	few	TRBJ2-7	TRBV5-5	TGTGCCAGCAGGTATCCGGGACAGGGGAGCCACGAGCAGTACTTC	CASRYPGQGSHEQYF
-	few	TRBJ2-7	TRBV6-1	TGTGCCAGCAGTCCAGGGGCGAAGGGCGACGAGCAGTACTTC	CASSPGAKGDEQYF
-	-	TRBJ2-2	TRBV4-1	TGCGCCAGCAGCCCCCCGTTTAGGAACACCGGGGAGCTGTTTTTT	CASSPPFRNTGELFF
TRBD1	-	TRBJ2-7	TRBV10-3	TGTGCCATCAGTTCGGGACAGGGTTACGAGCAGTACTTC	CAISSGQGYEQYF
TRBD2	few	TRBJ2-7	TRBV7-9	TGTGCCAGCAGTCCGTTGACTAGCGGGGTTATCGACGAGCAGTACTTC	CASSPLTSGVIDEQYF
-	few	TRBJ2-1	TRBV12-3/TRBV12-4	TGTGCCAGCAGTACGTATGGGAATGAGCAGTTCTTC	CASSTYGNEQFF
-	-	TRBJ2-5	TRBV18	TGTGCCAGCTCACCGTTAGGAGAGAAAAAGACCCAGTACTTC	CASSPLGEKKTQYF
TRBD1	-	TRBJ2-2	TRBV3-1	TGTGCCAGCAGCCGACCGGGACAGGCCCTCAGCGGGGAGCTGTTTTTT	CASSRPGQALSGELFF